This T cell receptor beta chain was recovered during a study of OX40 agonist ivuxolimab in advanced cancers. Study information: Patients achieving partial responses numbered three: one hepatocellular carcinoma case and two cutaneous melanoma cases. Study conclusions and caveats: People who partly responded at 0.1-3.0 mg/kg had some of the least clonal expansion seen. The authors also found low normalized T-cell clonal expansion in some nonresponders.

Clones were sequenced by immunoSEQ multiplex PCR, and TCRdb holds only the in-frame ones, with some missing. The sample records about 90,000 clones, approximately 90% being singletons. CDR3 length: 12 residues. From germline, CDR1 is GTSNPN and CDR2 SVGIG (reference sequence). With regard to this clone: Its antigen is currently unknown.

The sample was CD4+ or CD8+ T cells sorted from blood, taken in a trial of the OX40 agonist ivuxolimab. The rearrangement joins TRBV30 to TRBJ2-3; the match to TRBD2 covers 7 bases. This TCR came from an adult with an advanced solid tumor such as melanoma, head and neck, liver or kidney cancer. CDR3 coding DNA: TGTGCACTGAGAAAGGGAGGGGATACGCAGTATTTT. Amino acids: CALRKGGDTQYF.